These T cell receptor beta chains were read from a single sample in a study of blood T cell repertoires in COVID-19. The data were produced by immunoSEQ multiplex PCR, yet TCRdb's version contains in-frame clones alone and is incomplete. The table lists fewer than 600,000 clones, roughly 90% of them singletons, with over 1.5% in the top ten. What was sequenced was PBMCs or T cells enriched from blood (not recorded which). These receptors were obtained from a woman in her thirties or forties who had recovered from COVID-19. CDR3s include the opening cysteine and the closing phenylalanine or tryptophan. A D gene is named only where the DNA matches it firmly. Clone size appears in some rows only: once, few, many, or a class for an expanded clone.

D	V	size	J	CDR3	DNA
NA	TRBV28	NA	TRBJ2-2	CASRLRTFNTGELFF	TGTGCCAGCAGACTTAGGACATTTAATACCGGGGAGCTGTTTTTT
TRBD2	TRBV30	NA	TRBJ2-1	CAWSTRLAGAGEQFF	TGTGCCTGGAGTACAAGACTAGCGGGAGCGGGTGAGCAGTTCTTC
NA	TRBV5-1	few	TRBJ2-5	CASSFGPGIQETQYF	TGCGCCAGCAGCTTTGGCCCAGGGATCCAAGAGACCCAGTACTTC
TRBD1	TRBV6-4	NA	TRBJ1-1	CASRKDRGNTEAFF	TGTGCCAGCAGGAAGGACAGGGGTAATACTGAAGCTTTCTTT
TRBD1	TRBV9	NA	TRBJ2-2	CASSPGQATGELFF	TGTGCCAGCAGCCCGGGACAGGCCACCGGGGAGCTGTTTTTT
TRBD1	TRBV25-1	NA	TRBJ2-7	CASSETGYVYEQYF	TGTGCCAGCAGCGAGACAGGGTATGTCTACGAGCAGTACTTC
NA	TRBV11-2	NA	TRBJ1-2	CASSLDSSPGGYTF	TGTGCCAGCAGCTTGGACAGTTCTCCGGGTGGCTACACCTTC
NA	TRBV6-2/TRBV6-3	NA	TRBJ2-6	CASSRDSGANVLTF	TGTGCCAGCAGTCGGGACTCTGGGGCCAACGTCCTGACTTTC
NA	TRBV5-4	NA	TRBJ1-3	CASSLRSSGNTIYF	TGTGCCAGCAGCTTGCGCAGCTCTGGAAACACCATATATTTT
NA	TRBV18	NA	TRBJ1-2	CASSSTGGSNGYTF	TGTGCCAGCTCATCTACGGGGGGATCAAATGGCTACACCTTC
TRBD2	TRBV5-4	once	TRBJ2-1	CASSPREGNEQFF	TGTGCCAGCAGCCCGCGGGAGGGCAATGAGCAGTTCTTC
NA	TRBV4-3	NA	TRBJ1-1	CASSQEGRGTEAFF	TGCGCCAGCAGCCAGGAGGGTAGAGGGACTGAAGCTTTCTTT
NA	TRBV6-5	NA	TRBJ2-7	CASSPPRGAYEQYF	TGTGCCAGCAGTCCTCCCAGGGGGGCTTACGAGCAGTACTTC
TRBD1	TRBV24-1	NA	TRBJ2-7	CATSPTGQGGNEQYF	TGTGCCACCAGTCCCACGGGACAGGGGGGAAACGAGCAGTACTTC
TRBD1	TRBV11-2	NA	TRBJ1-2	CASSAGQGAAYGYTF	TGTGCCAGCAGCGCTGGACAGGGGGCCGCCTATGGCTACACCTTC
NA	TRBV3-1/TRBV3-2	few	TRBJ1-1	CASSQDITGPYAFF	TGTGCCAGCAGCCAAGATATCACAGGCCCGTACGCTTTCTTT
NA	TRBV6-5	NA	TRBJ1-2	CASSSPRGKVGYGYTF	TGTGCCAGCAGTTCCCCGAGGGGGAAAGTGGGCTATGGCTACACCTTC
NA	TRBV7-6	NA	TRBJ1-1	CASSSARAGETEAFF	TGTGCCAGCAGCTCCGCCCGGGCCGGGGAAACTGAAGCTTTCTTT
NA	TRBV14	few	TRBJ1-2	CASSMRGGGYGYTF	TGTGCCAGCAGCATGCGGGGTGGAGGCTATGGCTACACCTTC
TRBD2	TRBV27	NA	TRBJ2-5	CASSPTTGRGAQYF	TGTGCCAGCAGCCCGACGACCGGGAGGGGGGCCCAGTACTTC
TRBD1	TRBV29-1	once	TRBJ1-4	CSAGQGGTEKLFF	TGCAGCGCCGGACAGGGGGGGACTGAAAAACTGTTTTTT
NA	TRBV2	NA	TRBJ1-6	CASSEGHRSPLHF	TGTGCCAGCAGTGAGGGCCACCGATCACCCCTCCACTTT
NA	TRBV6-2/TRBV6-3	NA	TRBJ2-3	CASSYSQANTDTQYF	TGTGCCAGCAGTTACTCTCAGGCAAACACAGATACGCAGTATTTT
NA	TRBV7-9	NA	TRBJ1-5	CASSQDSSNQPQHF	TGTGCCAGCAGCCAAGACAGTAGCAATCAGCCCCAGCATTTT
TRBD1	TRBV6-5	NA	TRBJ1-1	CASSRTGMNTEAFF	TGTGCCAGCAGTCGGACAGGGATGAACACTGAAGCTTTCTTT
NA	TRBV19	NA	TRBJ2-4	CASSNRDRLAKNIQYF	TGTGCCAGTAGCAATAGAGACAGACTAGCCAAAAACATTCAGTACTTC
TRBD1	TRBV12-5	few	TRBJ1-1	CASGLVGTGTTEAFF	TGTGCTAGTGGTTTGGTTGGGACAGGGACCACTGAAGCTTTCTTT
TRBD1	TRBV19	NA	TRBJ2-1	CASSIEGAFYNEQFF	TGTGCCAGTAGTATTGAGGGGGCCTTCTACAATGAGCAGTTCTTC
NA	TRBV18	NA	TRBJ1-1	CASSTRPGAQGTEAFF	TGTGCCAGCTCAACCCGACCAGGGGCCCAGGGTACTGAAGCTTTCTTT
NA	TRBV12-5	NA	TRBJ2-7	CASGQMGGSYEQYF	TGTGCTAGTGGTCAAATGGGGGGTTCCTACGAGCAGTACTTC
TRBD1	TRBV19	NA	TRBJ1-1	CASRSRQGNRAFF	TGTGCCAGTAGGTCTCGACAGGGGAATCGAGCTTTCTTT